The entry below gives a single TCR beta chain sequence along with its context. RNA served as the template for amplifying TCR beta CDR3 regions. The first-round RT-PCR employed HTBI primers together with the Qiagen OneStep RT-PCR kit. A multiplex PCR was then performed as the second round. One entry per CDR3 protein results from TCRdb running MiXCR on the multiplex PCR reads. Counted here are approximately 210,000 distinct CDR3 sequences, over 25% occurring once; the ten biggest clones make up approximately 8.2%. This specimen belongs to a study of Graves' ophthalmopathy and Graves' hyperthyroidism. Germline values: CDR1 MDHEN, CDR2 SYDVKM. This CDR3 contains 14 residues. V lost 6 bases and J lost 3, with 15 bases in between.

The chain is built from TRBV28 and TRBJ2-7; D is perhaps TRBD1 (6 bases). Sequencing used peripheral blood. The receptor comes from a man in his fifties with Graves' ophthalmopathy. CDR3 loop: CASRPPGQNYEQYF. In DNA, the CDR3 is TGTGCCAGCAGGCCTCCGGGACAAAACTACGAGCAGTACTTC.